The 28 T cell receptor beta chains listed next were all sequenced from one sample in a study of blood T cell repertoires in COVID-19. Only in-frame clones appear in the TCRdb table, and some are missing; sequencing was by immunoSEQ multiplex PCR. The data hold around 250,000 clones, with more than 85% observed a single time. Sequencing was carried out using PBMCs or T cells enriched from blood (not recorded which). Receptor source: a man in his forties who had been exposed to COVID-19.

This chain links TRBV6-2 or TRBV6-3 with TRBJ1-4; tentative D call: TRBD1 (5 bases). V was clipped by 5 bases and J by 3 bases, with 22 bases between them. The CDR3 contains 18 residues. Per germline, CDR1 MNHEY and CDR2 SVGEGT. For the CDR3, the DNA is TGTGCCAGCAGTCCCGCAGGGCTCGTCGCTTGGGCTAATGAAAAACTGTTTTTT. Translating gives CASSPAGLVAWANEKLFF.

The sample holds a few counts of this clone. The V and J genes are TRBV13 and TRBJ2-4, with D maybe TRBD2 (6 bases). This CDR3 region has 11 residues. Trimming removed 8 bases at V and 6 bases at J, with 8 bases between. Germline CDR1 reads PRHDT; CDR2 reads FYEKMQ (reference sequence). The CDR3 loop reads CASGGRNIQYF. The CDR3 coding sequence is TGTGCCAGCGGGGGGAGAAACATTCAGTACTTC.

The V call is TRBV5-1, the J call TRBJ2-3; 13 bases are shared with TRBD2. Germline V gene lookup returns CDR1 SGHRS and CDR2 YFSETQ. The CDR3 covers 16 residues. V was pared by 3 bases and J by 6 bases, with 7 bases of the junction left unmatched. The DNA for the CDR3 is TGCGCCAGCAGCTCCCGGACTAGCGGGAGTTTTGATACGCAGTATTTT. It yields the protein CASSSRTSGSFDTQYF.

The chain couples TRBV21-1 to TRBJ1-2; the DNA was not compared with TRBD1, the D call given in the table. TRBV21-1 is a pseudogene locus. This CDR3 comprises 13 residues. CDR3 nucleotides: TGTGCCAGCAGCAGGGTCAGGGTGTCTGGCTACACCTTC. It translates to CASSRVRVSGYTF.

This rearrangement joins TRBV5-1 to TRBJ2-2; 10 bases line up with TRBD2. This CDR3 region has 15 residues. J gave up 1 base and V 4 bases, and 1 base lay outside the gene matches. The V gene's germline CDR1 is SGHRS and CDR2 YFSETQ. CDR3 in amino acids: CASSPSGRNTGELFF. The CDR3 DNA is TGCGCCAGCAGCCCTAGCGGGAGGAACACCGGGGAGCTGTTTTTT.

V and J are TRBV7-6 and TRBJ2-3; D is perhaps TRBD2 (5 bases). The CDR3 is 13 residues long. Germline V gives CDR1 SGHVS, CDR2 FNYEAQ. The V gene lost 0 bases and the J gene lost 6 bases, with 7 bases spanning the gap. CDR3: CASSLAGDDTQYF. The CDR3 nucleotides are TGTGCCAGCAGCTTAGCGGGAGATGATACGCAGTATTTT.

This clone came up once. This rearrangement joins TRBV27 to TRBJ2-1; TRBD1 matches 10 bases. The J segment lost 6 bases and the V segment lost 5 bases, leaving 4 bases of the junction unmatched. This CDR3 has 14 residues. The V gene's germline CDR1 is MNHEY and CDR2 SMNVEV (reference sequence). CDR3 sequence (DNA): TGTGCCAGCAGTAGGGACAGGGGCGGCAATGAGCAGTTCTTC. Its protein is CASSRDRGGNEQFF.

The rearrangement joins TRBV7-2 to TRBJ2-1; 13 bases are a match to TRBD2. The V gene's germline CDR1 is SGHTA and CDR2 FQGNSA. With 7 bases clipped from V and 9 bases from J, the junction kept 21 bases outside the gene matches. The CDR3 loop spans 19 amino acids. The CDR3 sequence: CASTVTSGRPSPIYVEQFF. CDR3 bases: TGTGCCAGCACCGTGACTAGCGGGAGGCCATCCCCGATTTATGTTGAGCAGTTCTTC.

The rearrangement uses TRBV5-1 and TRBJ2-4; 7 nucleotides match TRBD1. This CDR3 comprises 15 residues. CDR1 and CDR2 (germline): SGHRS, YFSETQ. With V trimmed by 4 bases and J by 7 bases, 11 bases remained unmatched. The CDR3 DNA reads TGCGCCAGCAGCCCAACCGACAGGGCTTCCAACATTCAGTACTTC. It translates to CASSPTDRASNIQYF.

DNA of the CDR3: TGTGCCAGCAGTTTACAGGTCGGAGAAGCTTTCTTT. This encodes CASSLQVGEAFF. The chain has TRBV28 and TRBJ1-1; D is unresolved. Germline lookup yields CDR1 MDHEN and CDR2 SYDVKM. The CDR3 contains 12 residues. Trimming removed 2 bases at V and 8 bases at J, with 9 bases between.

This rearrangement joins TRBV19 to TRBJ2-7; tentatively, D is TRBD2 (8 bases). CDR1 LNHDA and CDR2 SQIVND come from the germline V gene (reference sequence). Trimming took off 3 bases at V and 5 bases at J, with 29 bases between the two ends. This CDR3 has 19 amino acids. This CDR3 is CASSIPRQGSVAGWNEQYF. In nucleotides, the CDR3 is TGTGCCAGTAGTATTCCCCGACAGGGTTCGGTAGCGGGATGGAACGAGCAGTACTTC.

The chain carries TRBV19 and TRBJ1-1; possibly TRBD1 for D (5 bases). Between the trimmed V and J ends, which lost 10 bases and 10 bases, there was a span of 25 bases. Germline values: CDR1 LNHDA, CDR2 SQIVND (reference sequence). The CDR3 is 14 amino acids. The CDR3 nucleotides read TGTGCCACTCAATCGGGCAGGGTTCAGGGTGGAGCTTTCTTT. It translates to CATQSGRVQGGAFF.

The chain recombines TRBV6-5 with TRBJ2-7; D might be TRBD2 (6 bases). V was shortened by 2 bases and J by 5 bases, with 16 bases between the two germline ends. The CDR3 consists of 15 residues. From germline, CDR1 is MNHEY and CDR2 SVGAGI. In DNA, the CDR3 is TGTGCCAGCAGTTACGCCGGGGGAAGGGAACACGAGCAGTACTTC. This translates into CASSYAGGREHEQYF.

This clone was counted a few times. V usage is TRBV6-6 and J usage is TRBJ2-6; 7 nucleotides match TRBD1. The germline V gene encodes CDR1 MNHNY and CDR2 SVGAGI (reference sequence). V lost 5 bases to trimming and J lost 2 bases; unmatched junction nucleotides: 9. The CDR3 sequence is 17 residues long. DNA for the CDR3: TGTGCCAGCAGTCTCGAGAGGGGGCCTGCTGGGGCCAACGTCCTGACTTTC. This encodes CASSLERGPAGANVLTF.

CDR3: CAISTRSNEKLFF. The DNA of the CDR3 is TGTGCCATTTCAACAAGGAGTAATGAAAAACTGTTTTTT. This chain uses TRBV12-3 or TRBV12-4 with TRBJ1-4, with no clear D. This CDR3 spans 13 amino acids. Deletions cut 10 bases from V and 4 bases from J, with 13 bases between.

This clone was counted once. Here the CDR3 reads CASSPGTGISGELFF. CDR3 sequence (DNA): TGTGCCAGCAGCCCCGGGACAGGGATTTCCGGGGAGCTGTTTTTT. This sequence joins TRBV27 and TRBJ2-2; 9 bases are shared with TRBD1. Germline trimming cut 6 bases from V and 6 bases from J; bases unmatched to any gene: 8. CDR1 MNHEY and CDR2 SMNVEV come from the germline V gene (reference sequence). The CDR3 is made up of 15 amino acids.

The V and J genes are TRBV6-5 and TRBJ2-3, with D possibly matching TRBD1 (6 bases). Germline values: CDR1 MNHEY, CDR2 SVGAGI. CDR3 length: 12 amino acids. Trimming removed 5 bases at V and 7 bases at J, with 10 bases between. CDR3 nucleotides: TGTGCCAGCAGTAGGGACAAGAATACGCAGTATTTT. Its translation: CASSRDKNTQYF.

Only a few counts were recorded for this clone. This chain's CDR3 is CASRDAQGASYNSPLHF. The CDR3 DNA follows: TGTGCCAGCCGAGACGCACAGGGGGCGAGCTATAATTCACCCCTCCACTTT. V usage is TRBV10-3 and J usage is TRBJ1-6; TRBD1 agrees at 9 bases. Trimming at V came to 10 bases and at J to 3 bases, leaving 13 bases not matched to a gene. The CDR3 runs to 17 residues. Germline CDR1 is ENHRY and CDR2 is SYGVKD.

The rearrangement uses TRBV2 and TRBJ2-3; 12 bases map to TRBD2. J lost 4 bases, V lost 2 bases, and 10 bases had no gene match. CDR1 is SNHLY, CDR2 FYNNEI, per germline. The CDR3 length is 18 residues. The CDR3, as DNA: TGTGCCAGCAGTGAACCCCCTAGCGGGAGGGCCTCCGCAGATACGCAGTATTTT. Translating it yields CASSEPPSGRASADTQYF.

The rearrangement joins TRBV11-2 to TRBJ1-2, with D uncertain. The CDR3 sequence is 13 residues long. V was pared by 3 bases and J by 0 bases, with 5 bases between. The germline V gene encodes CDR1 SGHAT and CDR2 FQNNGV. As DNA, the CDR3 is TGTGCCAGCAGCTTGCGAGCTAACTATGGCTACACCTTC. Amino acid sequence: CASSLRANYGYTF.

The chain has TRBV10-3 and TRBJ1-5, with TRBD1 as a possible D gene (6 bases). Germline V gene lookup returns CDR1 ENHRY and CDR2 SYGVKD. Trimming removed 6 bases at V and 0 bases at J, with 12 bases between. The CDR3 is 15 residues long. CDR3 residues: CAIREGQSSNQPQHF. CDR3 DNA: TGTGCCATCAGAGAAGGACAGAGTAGCAATCAGCCCCAGCATTTT.

The chain couples TRBV5-4 to TRBJ2-1; 10 bases map to TRBD2. Germline CDR1 reads SGHNT; CDR2 reads YYREEE (reference sequence). The CDR3 loop spans 16 amino acids. Trimming cost V 4 bases and J 2 bases; bases outside gene matches: 6. CDR3 amino acids: CASSAKAGGPYNEQFF. The CDR3 DNA reads TGTGCCAGCAGCGCAAAAGCGGGAGGGCCCTACAATGAGCAGTTCTTC.

The V and J genes are TRBV9 and TRBJ1-6; tentative D call: TRBD1 (5 bases). Germline lookup yields CDR1 SGDLS and CDR2 YYNGEE. The CDR3 totals 13 residues. The germline V and J ends were trimmed by 4 bases and 10 bases, with 12 bases remaining between them. The CDR3 loop reads CASSTQTDSPLHF. CDR3 DNA: TGTGCCAGCAGCACTCAGACAGACTCACCCCTCCACTTT.

This clone was counted only a few times. The chain uses TRBV27 and TRBJ2-1, with D uncertain. The germline V and J ends were trimmed by 6 bases and 6 bases, with 18 bases remaining between them. The CDR3 is 15 residues long. The germline CDR1 and CDR2 sequences are MNHEY and SMNVEV (reference sequence). CDR3 nucleotides: TGTGCCAGCAGCTCGACGGAGACCAATATCAATGAGCAGTTCTTC. Translated: CASSSTETNINEQFF.

The rearrangement links TRBV9 to TRBJ1-2; a possible D gene is TRBD1 (5 bases). V gave up 0 bases and J gave up 4 bases, with 19 bases separating them. This CDR3 is built from 17 residues. From germline, CDR1 is SGDLS and CDR2 YYNGEE. The CDR3 bases are TGTGCCAGCAGCGTAGGAAGCGACAGCGCCTCGGGCTATGGCTACACCTTC. Protein product: CASSVGSDSASGYGYTF.

This chain links TRBV7-9 with TRBJ2-7; 7 nucleotides line up with TRBD1. V shed 4 bases and J 6 bases; nucleotides not matched to a gene: 12. Germline V gene sequence: CDR1 SEHNR, CDR2 FQNEAQ (reference sequence). The CDR3 has 15 residues. In nucleotides, the CDR3 is TGTGCCAGCAGCTCCTCATGGGACAGTGCGGGCGAGCAGTACTTC. Protein product: CASSSSWDSAGEQYF.

This chain links TRBV6-5 with TRBJ2-1; D gene unclear. Between the trimmed V and J ends, which lost 6 bases and 10 bases, there was a span of 10 bases. This CDR3 has 11 residues. The germline V gene has CDR1 MNHEY and CDR2 SVGAGI. CDR3 nucleotide sequence: TGTGCCAGCAGATCAGTGAACGAGCAGTTCTTC. It is translated as CASRSVNEQFF.

The chain recombines TRBV19 with TRBJ2-1; the D gene is possibly TRBD1 (6 bases). V shed 4 bases and J shed 5 bases, with 15 bases lying between them. The V gene's germline CDR1 is LNHDA and CDR2 SQIVND (reference sequence). The CDR3 loop spans 15 amino acids. CDR3 loop: CASSTTTGRDNEQFF. CDR3 coding DNA: TGTGCCAGTAGTACTACGACAGGAAGGGACAATGAGCAGTTCTTC. The whole variable domain, filled in from reference TRBV19 and TRBJ2-1, reads DGGITQSPKYLFRKEGQNVTLSCEQNLNHDAMYWYRQDPGQGLRLIYYSQIVNDFQKGDIAEGYSVSREKKESFPLTVTSAQKNPTAFYLCASSTTTGRDNEQFFGPGTRLTVL.